Listed below are T cell receptor beta chains from one sample, sequenced in a study of cytomegalovirus exposure and HLA in healthy donors. Measured with immunoSEQ multiplex PCR; TCRdb has only the in-frame clones, and not every one. The table has fewer than 150,000 clones, 67% seen once. The sequenced material came from PBMCs. These receptors originate from a man younger than 30 in good health and CMV-seropositive. CDR3s include the opening cysteine and the closing phenylalanine or tryptophan. The D gene is left open where the match is weak. Size tells how often a clone was seen (once, few, many) or the class of an expanded clone, and some rows leave it out.

length	D	size	V	J	CDR3	DNA
15	TRBD2	.	TRBV7-9	TRBJ2-5	CASSKGEGSMKTQYF	TGTGCCAGCAGCAAAGGGGAGGGCTCAATGAAGACCCAGTACTTC
12	.	.	TRBV4-1	TRBJ2-5	CASSEGRGTQYF	TGCGCCAGCAGCGAAGGGCGGGGGACCCAGTACTTC
12	.	.	TRBV9	TRBJ1-1	CASSPNNGEAFF	TGTGCCAGCAGCCCCAACAATGGCGAAGCTTTCTTT
14	.	.	TRBV6-6	TRBJ2-2	CASSYRLGTGELFF	TGTGCCAGCAGTTACCGACTAGGCACCGGGGAGCTGTTTTTT
15	TRBD2	.	TRBV13	TRBJ2-1	CASSRGLAGYNEQFF	TGTGCCAGCAGCAGGGGACTAGCGGGTTACAATGAGCAGTTCTTC
14	.	.	TRBV5-1	TRBJ2-5	CASSDIGAGETQYF	TGCGCCAGCAGCGATATAGGGGCCGGGGAGACCCAGTACTTC
13	TRBD1	.	TRBV5-1	TRBJ2-7	CASSLGTGWEQYF	TGCGCCAGCAGCTTGGGGACAGGTTGGGAGCAGTACTTC
16	.	.	TRBV9	TRBJ2-3	CASSVGPYGGPNTQYF	TGTGCCAGCAGCGTAGGCCCCTACGGGGGGCCGAATACGCAGTATTTT
12	.	.	TRBV29-1	TRBJ2-5	CSVDARGETQYF	TGCAGCGTTGACGCCAGGGGTGAGACCCAGTACTTC
15	TRBD1	few	TRBV4-2	TRBJ1-1	CASSFQTGEGTEAFF	TGTGCCAGCAGCTTTCAGACAGGGGAAGGGACTGAAGCTTTCTTT
14	.	.	TRBV10-3	TRBJ2-3	CAISVSGGTDTQYF	TGTGCCATCAGTGTCTCCGGCGGGACAGATACGCAGTATTTT
15	TRBD1	.	TRBV6-5	TRBJ1-4	CASSVRQGVPEKLFF	TGTGCCAGCAGCGTTCGACAGGGGGTTCCTGAAAAACTGTTTTTT
14	TRBD2	.	TRBV6-6	TRBJ2-7	CASAGGTSSYEQYF	TGTGCCAGCGCGGGGGGGACAAGCTCCTACGAGCAGTACTTC
13	.	.	TRBV21-1	TRBJ1-1	CAGGDRPNTEAFF	TGTGCCGGGGGCGACAGGCCGAACACTGAAGCTTTCTTT
14	TRBD2	.	TRBV29-1	TRBJ2-7	CSVRLAGGKYEQYF	TGCAGCGTTCGACTAGCGGGGGGGAAGTACGAGCAGTACTTC